Below are 13 T cell receptor beta chains sequenced from a single sample in a study of long-term antiretroviral therapy in people with HIV. Version v3.0 of the immunoSEQ assay was performed at survey level. Data came from immunoSEQ multiplex PCR; TCRdb stores just in-frame clones and leaves some out. This repertoire shows under 14,000 clones, about four fifths found once; its top ten account for 15% to 20%. This specimen consisted of unsorted PBMCs, obtained 1.8 years after starting antiretroviral therapy. The source of these receptors is a man in his forties with HIV.

In its sample, this clone was seen once. This chain links TRBV5-5 with TRBJ2-5; a weak D match, TRBD1 (5 bases). The CDR3 covers 14 residues. Trimming removed 3 bases from V and 1 base from J, with 10 bases in between. Germline CDR1 and CDR2: SGHKS and YYEKEE (reference sequence). The CDR3 DNA sequence: TGTGCCAGCAGCTCCCTTAGGGGCCAAGAGACCCAGTACTTC. Its protein is CASSSLRGQETQYF. The full variable domain, with the rest looked up from reference TRBV5-5 and TRBJ2-5, is DAGVTQSPTHLIKTRGQQVTLRCSPISGHKSVSWYQQVLGQGPQFIFQYYEKEERGRGNFPDRFSARQFPNYSSELNVNALLLGDSALYLCASSSLRGQETQYFGPGTRLLVL.

V is TRBV7-3 and J is TRBJ2-5; the D is unclear. This CDR3 contains 12 residues. Deletions cut 5 bases from V and 9 bases from J, with 13 bases between. Germline lookup yields CDR1 SGHTA and CDR2 FQGTGA. The CDR3 coding sequence is TGTGCCAGCAGCCCTCACCCTGGGGCCCAGTACTTC. It translates to CASSPHPGAQYF.

This clone is a singleton in its sample. The chain links TRBV11-3 to TRBJ2-3; possibly TRBD2 for D (5 bases). Germline CDR1 SGHNT, CDR2 YENEEA. The CDR3 contains 14 residues. Deletions cut 2 bases from V and 6 bases from J, with 12 bases between. This CDR3 is CASSLSAGADTQYF. The CDR3 DNA is TGTGCCAGCAGCTTATCGGCGGGTGCGGATACGCAGTATTTT.

This clone was seen a single time. J is TRBJ2-3 and V is TRBV27; D possibly uses TRBD1 or TRBD2 (6 bases each). V lost 2 bases to trimming and J lost 2 bases, with 17 bases between them. Germline V CDR1 and CDR2: MNHEY, SMNVEV (reference sequence). The CDR3 covers 17 residues. CDR3 loop: CASSLGGRDFTTDTQYF. The CDR3 DNA follows: TGTGCCAGCAGTTTAGGGGGGCGGGATTTTACCACAGATACGCAGTATTTT.

This sequence joins TRBV11-3 and TRBJ2-5, with D unclear. The ends were cut back, 1 base at V and 4 bases at J, with 10 bases in the middle. This CDR3 has 14 residues. CDR1 and CDR2 from the germline V gene are SGHNT and YENEEA. The CDR3 sequence is CASSLGQKGETQYF. In DNA form, the CDR3 reads TGTGCCAGCAGCTTAGGGCAGAAGGGAGAGACCCAGTACTTC.

The rearrangement uses TRBV7-2 and TRBJ2-3; 14 bases are a match to TRBD2. V lost 1 base to trimming and J lost 3 bases; unmatched junction nucleotides: 6. The CDR3 covers 18 residues. Germline V gene sequence: CDR1 SGHTA, CDR2 FQGNSA. The CDR3 DNA is TGTGCCAGCAGCTTAGAAACGGGGACTAGCGGGAGTACAGATACGCAGTATTTT. Its protein is CASSLETGTSGSTDTQYF.

The rearrangement links TRBV28 to TRBJ2-7; 7 bases are a match to TRBD2. The trim removed 6 bases at V and 7 bases at J, leaving 9 bases unmatched. Germline-derived CDR1 and CDR2 are MDHEN and SYDVKM. The CDR3 is 13 amino acids. Written as DNA, the CDR3 is TGTGCCAGCAGGTCCGGGACTACGGGGGAGCAGTACTTC. This gives the protein CASRSGTTGEQYF. Variable domain in full (rest from reference TRBV28 and TRBJ2-7): DVKVTQSSRYLVKRTGEKVFLECVQDMDHENMFWYRQDPGLGLRLIYFSYDVKMKEKGDIPEGYSVSREKKERFSLILESASTNQTSMYLCASRSGTTGEQYFGPGTRLTVT.

The rearrangement links TRBV12-5 to TRBJ2-2; D remains ambiguous. With 5 bases removed from V and 4 bases from J, the gap between germline ends came to 11 bases. Germline V gene sequence: CDR1 LGHNT, CDR2 FRNRAP. The CDR3 contains 14 residues. The chain's CDR3 is CASGPDGATGELFF. CDR3 DNA sequence: TGTGCTAGTGGTCCCGATGGAGCCACCGGGGAGCTGTTTTTT.

V is TRBV6-1 and J is TRBJ2-4, with 9 bases aligning to TRBD1. With V trimmed by 4 bases and J by 1 base, 2 bases remained unmatched. This CDR3 comprises 15 residues. Germline CDR1 is MNHNS and CDR2 is SASEGT. The DNA for the CDR3 is TGTGCCAGCAGTGGACAGGGGGTTGCCAAAAACATTCAGTACTTC. This encodes CASSGQGVAKNIQYF.

The chain employs TRBV15 and TRBJ2-1, with 8 bases aligning to TRBD2. Trimming removed 1 base from V and 10 bases from J; junction bases left unmatched: 6. CDR1 is LNHNV, CDR2 YYDKDF, per germline (reference sequence). The CDR3 contains 14 residues. The CDR3 is CATSRGRERGEQFF. The DNA for the CDR3 is TGTGCCACCAGCAGAGGGCGGGAGCGGGGGGAGCAGTTCTTC.

The chain couples TRBV4-3 to TRBJ2-3; D possibly matches TRBD1 or TRBD2 (5 bases each). The CDR3 totals 16 residues. Germline-derived CDR1 and CDR2 are LGHNA and YSLEER. V was trimmed by 4 bases and J by 2 bases, leaving 16 bases between them. The CDR3 region has the DNA TGCGCCAGCAGCCCCCGGGACGGGGTTCCCACAGATACGCAGTATTTT. It yields the protein CASSPRDGVPTDTQYF.

This clone qualifies as medium-sized. Different DNA sequences within this sample yield the same CDR3. The rearrangement joins TRBV4-3 to TRBJ2-3, with D unclear. Germline loops: CDR1 LGHNA, CDR2 YSLEER. V was clipped by 0 bases and J by 2 bases, with 6 bases between them. The CDR3 spans 14 residues. The CDR3 spells CASSQDRSTDTQYF. CDR3 bases: TGCGCCAGCAGCCAAGACAGATCCACAGATACGCAGTATTTT.

The DNA of the CDR3 is TGTGCCAGCAGCCTAGCAGAGTTTAATCAGCCCCAGCATTTT. It specifies CASSLAEFNQPQHF. This chain joins TRBV4-2 and TRBJ1-5; D unclear. The V and J ends lost 4 bases and 4 bases respectively, with 11 bases between them. The CDR3 is made up of 14 amino acids. In germline, CDR1 is LGHNA, CDR2 YNFKEQ.